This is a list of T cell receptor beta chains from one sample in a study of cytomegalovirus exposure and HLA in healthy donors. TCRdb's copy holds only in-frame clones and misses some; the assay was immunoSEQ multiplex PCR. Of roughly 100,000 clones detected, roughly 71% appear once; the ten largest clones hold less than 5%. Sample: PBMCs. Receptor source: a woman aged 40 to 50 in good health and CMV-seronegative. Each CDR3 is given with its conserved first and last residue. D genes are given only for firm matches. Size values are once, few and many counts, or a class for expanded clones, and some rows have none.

TGTGCCAGCAGCCATAATTTTCAGAGGTCTGGCTATGGCTACACCTTC	CASSHNFQRSGYGYTF	-	-	TRBV7-2	TRBJ1-2
TGTGCCAGCACACCGGGACAGCTCTACAATGAGCAGTTCTTC	CASTPGQLYNEQFF	TRBD1	-	TRBV18	TRBJ2-1
TGTGCCAGCAGCGTAGACAGGAGCTCTGGAAACACCATATATTTT	CASSVDRSSGNTIYF	-	-	TRBV9	TRBJ1-3
TGCGCCAGCAGTAGAGGGAGAGCCAGCTACGAGCAGTACTTC	CASSRGRASYEQYF	-	once	TRBV5-1	TRBJ2-7
TGTGCCAGCAGGGCGACTAGCTTGGGGACAGATACGCAGTATTTT	CASRATSLGTDTQYF	TRBD2	-	TRBV2	TRBJ2-3
TGTGCCAGTAGTATAGATCTAAGGGAGACCTATGGCTACACCTTC	CASSIDLRETYGYTF	-	-	TRBV19	TRBJ1-2
TGCGCCAGCAGCCATCCCGCGGTTTTGGAACCTAATGAAAAACTGTTTTTT	CASSHPAVLEPNEKLFF	-	-	TRBV4-1	TRBJ1-4
TGTGCCAGCAGCTTTCTAGCGGGGCTTAACAATGAGCAGTTCTTC	CASSFLAGLNNEQFF	TRBD2	-	TRBV5-8	TRBJ2-1
TGTGCCAGCAGTCCCCAGGGACAGGTAGCTGAAGCTTTCTTT	CASSPQGQVAEAFF	TRBD1	-	TRBV6-5	TRBJ1-1
TGTGCCTGGAGTGGAGTCAGGGGTGGTAAGACTGAAGCTTTCTTT	CAWSGVRGGKTEAFF	-	few	TRBV30	TRBJ1-1
TGTGCCACCAGCAGAGATCTAGGGGAAGGAGAGACCCAGTACTTC	CATSRDLGEGETQYF	-	-	TRBV15	TRBJ2-5
TGTGCCATCAGTGAACCGCGGACTAGCCTCCGTGATACGCAGTATTTT	CAISEPRTSLRDTQYF	TRBD2	few	TRBV10-3	TRBJ2-3
TGCACCAGCAGCCAAGAGTGGGGCGGGGATAACTATGGCTACACCTTC	CTSSQEWGGDNYGYTF	-	-	TRBV1	TRBJ1-2
TGTGCCAGCAGCGGGACAGGGGGTAGAAATTCACCCCTCCACTTT	CASSGTGGRNSPLHF	TRBD1	-	TRBV7-2	TRBJ1-6
TGTGCCAGCAGCCCGACAGGGGTCGTCCAGCCCCAGCATTTT	CASSPTGVVQPQHF	TRBD1	-	TRBV6-6	TRBJ1-5
TGTGCCAGCAGCTTGACGGGATCAAATTCACCCCTCCACTTT	CASSLTGSNSPLHF	-	-	TRBV5-4	TRBJ1-6
TGCGCCAGCAGCTTTTCTGTTGTCGGTACCGGGGAGCTGTTTTTT	CASSFSVVGTGELFF	-	-	TRBV5-1	TRBJ2-2
TGTGCCAGCAGCTTAGAGCGGGTAGGTTACGAGCAGTACTTC	CASSLERVGYEQYF	-	-	TRBV7-9	TRBJ2-7
TGTGCCAGCACCACCGAAGGGGCGGTTAATGAAAAACTGTTTTTT	CASTTEGAVNEKLFF	-	-	TRBV6-1	TRBJ1-4
TGTGCCAGCAGCAAGAAGACAGGACGAATAAGTAACGACTACGAGCAGTACTTC	CASSKKTGRISNDYEQYF	-	-	TRBV5-5	TRBJ2-7
TGTGCCAGCAGCTTAGATCCCGCACCAGTCACTGAAGCTTTCTTT	CASSLDPAPVTEAFF	-	-	TRBV7-2	TRBJ1-1
TGTGCCAGCAGCCTAGGAGGGGAAGAGACCCAGTACTTC	CASSLGGEETQYF	-	once	TRBV5-8	TRBJ2-5
TGTGCCATTAGGATTGGCGGATCCACTGAAGCTTTCTTT	CAIRIGGSTEAFF	-	-	TRBV19	TRBJ1-1
TGCGCCAGCAGCGGGCCCTACAGGGAAGAAGAGACCCAGTACTTC	CASSGPYREEETQYF	-	-	TRBV5-1	TRBJ2-5
TGCGCCAGCAGTGCGGTAAATGAGCAGTTCTTC	CASSAVNEQFF	-	-	TRBV10-2	TRBJ2-1
TGTGCCAGCAGTTCCCGGGACAGAAATTCACCCCTCCACTTT	CASSSRDRNSPLHF	TRBD1	few	TRBV6-5	TRBJ1-6
TGTGCCAGCAGGCCCACCGGGGGGACCTACGAGCAGTACTTC	CASRPTGGTYEQYF	TRBD2	-	TRBV5-6	TRBJ2-7
TGTGCCAGCAGCGGGAGGACTAGCGGGGGGGCCGATACGCAGTATTTT	CASSGRTSGGADTQYF	TRBD2	-	TRBV7-8	TRBJ2-3
TGCGCCAGCAGCTACCAGGGAGGGGCTGGGGCCAACGTCCTGACTTTC	CASSYQGGAGANVLTF	TRBD2	-	TRBV5-1	TRBJ2-6
TGTGCCAGCAGCCCGGCCCCCAACCGGGACTCCTATAATTCACCCCTCCACTTT	CASSPAPNRDSYNSPLHF	-	-	TRBV7-9	TRBJ1-6
TGTGCCAGCAGCTTTCGACTGGGCTATGGCTACACCTTC	CASSFRLGYGYTF	-	-	TRBV7-9	TRBJ1-2
TGTGCCAGCAGCCCGACAGGGTCTAATGAAAAACTGTTTTTT	CASSPTGSNEKLFF	TRBD1	-	TRBV7-6	TRBJ1-4
TGCGCCAGCAGCCAAGATCGGACAGTCGAAAAACTGTTTTTT	CASSQDRTVEKLFF	-	-	TRBV4-3	TRBJ1-4
TGTGCCAGCAGCTTAGTTGTGGGGGCGAACTATGGCTACACCTTC	CASSLVVGANYGYTF	-	-	TRBV7-2	TRBJ1-2
TGTGCCAGCAGTTTTAGGGAGGAGACCCAGTACTTC	CASSFREETQYF	-	few	TRBV7-6	TRBJ2-5
TGTGCCATCAGAAGCTTCGGACTCCTTGGGGACGAGCAGTACTTC	CAIRSFGLLGDEQYF	-	-	TRBV10-3	TRBJ2-7
TGCGCCAGCAGCTCCCCCTTCGCGGGAGCTACCTACGAGCAGTACTTC	CASSSPFAGATYEQYF	TRBD2	-	TRBV5-1	TRBJ2-7
TGTGCCAGCAGCTTAGGAAAAAGTTTACTGACTGAAGCTTTCTTT	CASSLGKSLLTEAFF	-	-	TRBV11-2	TRBJ1-1
TGTGCCACCAGCTTGGGACAGGGGTTCCAAGAGACCCAGTACTTC	CATSLGQGFQETQYF	TRBD1	once	TRBV15	TRBJ2-5
TGTGCCAGCTCATTACAGGGTCCTTTCGTCAATCAGCCCCAGCATTTT	CASSLQGPFVNQPQHF	-	-	TRBV18	TRBJ1-5
TGCGCCAGCAGCCAAGTACCGGGAGGCAGAGGGGATCAGCCCCAGCATTTT	CASSQVPGGRGDQPQHF	-	-	TRBV4-1	TRBJ1-5
TGTGCCAGCAGAATACAGACAGGGCAATCCTACGAGCAGTACTTC	CASRIQTGQSYEQYF	TRBD1	few	TRBV6-1	TRBJ2-7
TGTGCCAGCAGCTTGGTTTCATTTAGGAGCGATAAAAACTATGGCTACACCTTC	CASSLVSFRSDKNYGYTF	-	few	TRBV5-6	TRBJ1-2
TGCAGCGTTTCGCAGGGTGAAGGCACTGAAGCTTTCTTT	CSVSQGEGTEAFF	-	-	TRBV29-1	TRBJ1-1
TGCGCCAGCAGCTCAGGACAGGGGAACAATTCACCCCTCCACTTT	CASSSGQGNNSPLHF	TRBD1	-	TRBV5-1	TRBJ1-6
TGTGCCAGTAGTATGGGGCGCCCAATTGGTTCACCCCTCCACTTT	CASSMGRPIGSPLHF	-	-	TRBV19	TRBJ1-6
TGTGCCAGTAGCAAGCCGGACAGGTCTACCTCTAGCACAGATACGCAGTATTTT	CASSKPDRSTSSTDTQYF	TRBD1	-	TRBV19	TRBJ2-3
TGTGCCAGCAGCTGGGGGGGGAGCTCCTACGAGCAGTACTTC	CASSWGGSSYEQYF	TRBD2	-	TRBV5-6	TRBJ2-7
TGCGCCAGCAGCCAAGAAGGACTAACCGGGACTGGTGAAGCTTTCTTT	CASSQEGLTGTGEAFF	-	few	TRBV4-1	TRBJ1-1
TGCGCCAGCAGTGGGGAAGGGGGCGGCTATGGCTACACCTTC	CASSGEGGGYGYTF	TRBD1	-	TRBV5-1	TRBJ1-2
TGTGCCAGCAGCTGGGGACAGGGGGTAGATAGCAATCAGCCCCAGCATTTT	CASSWGQGVDSNQPQHF	TRBD1	-	TRBV7-9	TRBJ1-5
TGCGCCAGCAGCTTTCTCCGCAATGAGCAGTTCTTC	CASSFLRNEQFF	-	once	TRBV5-1	TRBJ2-1
TGCGCCAGCAGCTTCCACAGGGAGTCAGCCTATAATTCACCCCTCCACTTT	CASSFHRESAYNSPLHF	-	-	TRBV5-1	TRBJ1-6
TGCGCCAGCAGCACCTCTTCGACGGGGAGGGATTCACCCCTCCACTTT	CASSTSSTGRDSPLHF	-	-	TRBV4-3	TRBJ1-6
TGTGCCAGTTTGGACAGGGCAAATCAGCCCCAGCATTTT	CASLDRANQPQHF	TRBD1	once	TRBV19	TRBJ1-5
TGTGCCAGCACCGGGGGGGGTGATACAGATACGCAGTATTTT	CASTGGGDTDTQYF	TRBD2	-	TRBV27	TRBJ2-3